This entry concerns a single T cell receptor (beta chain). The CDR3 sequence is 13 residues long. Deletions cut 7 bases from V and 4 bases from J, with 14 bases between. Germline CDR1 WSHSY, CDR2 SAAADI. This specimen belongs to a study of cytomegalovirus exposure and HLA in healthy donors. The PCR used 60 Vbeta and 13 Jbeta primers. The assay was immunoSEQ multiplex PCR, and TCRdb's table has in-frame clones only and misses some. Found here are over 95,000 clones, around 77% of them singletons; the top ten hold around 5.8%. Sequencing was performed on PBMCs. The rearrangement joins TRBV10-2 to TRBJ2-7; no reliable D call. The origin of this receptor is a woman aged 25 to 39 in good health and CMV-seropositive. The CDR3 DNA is TGCGCCAGCATGCTGGCTTCAAGTTACGAGCAGTACTTC. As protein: CASMLASSYEQYF.